Presented here are 12 T cell receptor beta chains from one specimen sequenced in a study of blood T cell repertoires in COVID-19. Measured with immunoSEQ multiplex PCR; TCRdb has only the in-frame clones, and not every one. Of tens of thousands of clones detected, 86% appear once; the ten largest clones hold 8%. Material: peripheral blood. These TCRs come from a man aged 45-65 years with active COVID-19.

The J gene is TRBJ1-6, the V gene TRBV28; D is unclear. Germline V gives CDR1 MDHEN, CDR2 SYDVKM. V lost 8 bases and J lost 9, with 11 bases in between. This CDR3 spans 12 amino acids. CDR3 DNA sequence: TGTGCCAGCGGCCGATTGGCTTCACCCCTCCACTTT. It translates to CASGRLASPLHF. The whole variable domain, filled in from reference TRBV28 and TRBJ1-6, reads DVKVTQSSRYLVKRTGEKVFLECVQDMDHENMFWYRQDPGLGLRLIYFSYDVKMKEKGDIPEGYSVSREKKERFSLILESASTNQTSMYLCASGRLASPLHFGNGTRLTVT.

The genes are TRBV9 and TRBJ2-7, with a weak D call TRBD1 (5 bases). From germline, CDR1 is SGDLS and CDR2 YYNGEE. The CDR3 is made up of 14 amino acids. Trimming stripped 4 bases from V and 6 bases from J, with 17 bases between. CDR3 in amino acids: CASSPQGILSEQYF. CDR3 sequence (DNA): TGTGCCAGCAGCCCCCAGGGAATCCTGAGCGAGCAGTACTTC. The variable domain in full, completed from reference TRBV9 and TRBJ2-7, reads DSGVTQTPKHLITATGQRVTLRCSPRSGDLSVYWYQQSLDQGLQFLIQYYNGEERAKGNILERFSAQQFPDLHSELNLSSLELGDSALYFCASSPQGILSEQYFGPGTRLTVT.

CDR3 DNA: TGTGCCAGCAGCTTATACGCGGGAGTAGAGACCCAGTACTTC. Protein: CASSLYAGVETQYF. The chain recombines TRBV7-9 with TRBJ2-5; 7 bases map to TRBD2. This CDR3 contains 14 residues. V was clipped by 2 bases and J by 4 bases; unmatched bases: 4. The germline V gene encodes CDR1 SEHNR and CDR2 FQNEAQ (reference sequence).

The chain couples TRBV4-3 to TRBJ2-7; D possibly corresponds to TRBD1 (6 bases). The CDR3 is 14 residues long. The germline V gene has CDR1 LGHNA and CDR2 YSLEER. V was cut by 1 base and J by 3 bases, with 10 bases left in between. The DNA of the CDR3 is TGCGCCAGCAGCCAAGGACAGGCCAACTACGAGCAGTACTTC. Its translation is CASSQGQANYEQYF.

The V and J genes are TRBV6-5 and TRBJ2-7, with D possibly matching TRBD2 (5 bases). The CDR3 is made up of 14 amino acids. Per germline, CDR1 MNHEY and CDR2 SVGAGI. Trimming removed 0 bases at V and 3 bases at J, with 9 bases between. The CDR3 is CASSYSSGSYEQYF. The CDR3 nucleotides are TGTGCCAGCAGTTACTCTTCGGGGAGCTACGAGCAGTACTTC.

The chain couples TRBV4-1 to TRBJ2-1; 13 positions agree with TRBD2. The CDR3 runs 15 residues. From germline, CDR1 is MGHRA and CDR2 YSYEKL. V lost 6 bases and J lost 6; bases outside the gene matches: 5. CDR3 coding DNA: TGCGCCAGCAGGATGGGACTAGCGGGATCCAATGAGCAGTTCTTC. Its translation is CASRMGLAGSNEQFF.

This sequence joins TRBV28 and TRBJ2-3, with D hard to call. Trimming cost V 6 bases and J 3 bases, with 4 bases left between them. The CDR3 is made up of 11 amino acids. Germline values: CDR1 MDHEN, CDR2 SYDVKM. Here the CDR3 reads CASSFTDTQYF. The DNA of the CDR3 is TGTGCCAGCAGCTTTACAGATACGCAGTATTTT.

This chain joins TRBV12-3 or TRBV12-4 and TRBJ1-1; D not certain. Trimming pared 5 bases from V and 6 bases from J, leaving 7 bases between. The CDR3 has 11 amino acids. CDR3: CASSLNSEAFF. Written as DNA, the CDR3 is TGTGCCAGCAGTCTTAACTCTGAAGCTTTCTTT.

The chain links TRBV6-5 to TRBJ1-1; perhaps TRBD1 as D (5 bases). The ends were cut back, 6 bases at V and 1 base at J, with 6 bases in the middle. Per germline, CDR1 MNHEY and CDR2 SVGAGI. CDR3 length: 12 amino acids. DNA of the CDR3: TGTGCCAGCAGCCAGGGGAACACTGAAGCTTTCTTT. Translating it yields CASSQGNTEAFF.

The chain is built from TRBV6-5 and TRBJ1-3; D is ambiguous. Germline lookup yields CDR1 MNHEY and CDR2 SVGAGI. V shed 4 bases and J shed 0 bases, with 7 bases lying between them. The CDR3 sequence is 14 residues long. CDR3 nucleotides: TGTGCCAGCAGTTTAGCGGACTCTGGAAACACCATATATTTT. This codes for CASSLADSGNTIYF.

V gene TRBV19 combines with J gene TRBJ2-7; a possible D gene is TRBD1 (6 bases). The CDR3 has 15 residues. V dropped 0 bases and J dropped 0 bases, with 9 bases sitting between them. CDR1 is LNHDA, CDR2 SQIVND, per germline (reference sequence). This CDR3 is CASSIDGDTSYEQYF. CDR3 bases: TGTGCCAGTAGTATAGACGGGGACACCTCCTACGAGCAGTACTTC.

The chain links TRBV5-3 to TRBJ2-1, with D maybe TRBD1 (5 bases). TRBV5-3 is an ORF, with its function uncertain. With 4 bases removed from V and 0 bases from J, the gap between germline ends came to 17 bases. This CDR3 has 17 amino acids. Here the CDR3 reads CARSVLSRAYSYNEQFF. The DNA of the CDR3 is TGTGCCAGAAGCGTTTTGTCCAGGGCCTACTCCTACAATGAGCAGTTCTTC.